The clone carrying this T cell receptor (beta chain) was found a few times. This record comes from a study of blood T cell repertoires in COVID-19. In the study overall: From T cells, B-cell-depleted T cells, or PBMCs came the material, which was cDNA or gDNA.

Per the original methods: Estimation of nucleated cell counts was performed using reference gene primer amplification. Data came from immunoSEQ multiplex PCR; TCRdb stores just in-frame clones and leaves some out. Clone size and V and J calls were adopted from that table, with D and trimming inferred from the DNA. The data contain about 250,000 clones, around nine tenths of them singletons. Cohorts were assigned according to the clinical history that participants reported. Recovered participants had two consecutive negative NP/OP PCR tests, healthcare professional clearance, or symptom resolution. V shed 4 bases, J shed 2 bases, and the junction held 2 bases outside the gene matches. Germline V gives CDR1 SGHTA, CDR2 FQGTGA. The CDR3 extends over 14 amino acids.

The chain combines TRBV7-3 with TRBJ1-1; 9 bases line up with TRBD1. Sample: PBMCs or T cells enriched from blood (not recorded which). This clonotype was sampled from a woman aged 18-29 years who had recovered from COVID-19. The CDR3 loop reads CASSSQGANTEAFF. The CDR3 DNA sequence: TGTGCCAGCAGCTCACAGGGGGCCAACACTGAAGCTTTCTTT.